In its sample, the clone carrying this TCR beta chain was seen once. The repertoire was sequenced with immunoSEQ multiplex PCR; TCRdb's copy has only in-frame clones and lacks some. The sample contains 250,000 to 350,000 clones, around 77% of which appear only once. The data belong to a study of cytotoxic CD8 clonotypes in ibrutinib-treated CLL. CDR3 length: 15 residues. The V and J ends lost 4 bases and 15 bases respectively, with 25 bases between them. Germline loops: CDR1 MDHEN, CDR2 SYDVKM. The chain recombines TRBV28 with TRBJ2-1; D may be TRBD2 (7 bases). Material: PBMCs, obtained at disease progression, from a patient treated with ibrutinib. This receptor was obtained from a human donor with chronic lymphocytic leukemia. CDR3 amino acids: CASSSPGASGTPAFF. The CDR3 DNA reads as TGTGCCAGCAGTTCCCCTGGGGCCAGCGGGACACCTGCGTTCTTC.